The rows below give T cell receptor beta chains drawn from one sample of a study of cytomegalovirus exposure and HLA in healthy donors. Profiling relied on immunoSEQ multiplex PCR, and the TCRdb table lists in-frame clones only, not all of them. The sample lists 120,000 to 150,000 clones; roughly 77% were seen once. The sample was PBMCs. These receptor sequences come from a man younger than 45 in good health and CMV-seronegative. CDR3s include the opening cysteine and the closing phenylalanine or tryptophan. A D gene is named only where the DNA matches it firmly. Part of the rows lack a size; the others show once, few, many or a class for expanded clones.

j_call | v_call | clone_size | d_call | cdr3_aa | cdr3_nt
TRBJ1-5 | TRBV10-2 | - | TRBD1 | CASSGTGGSIQPQHF | TGCGCCAGCAGTGGCACAGGGGGCAGCATTCAGCCCCAGCATTTT
TRBJ1-1 | TRBV4-1 | many | TRBD1 | CASSPLGQGLNTEAFF | TGCGCCAGCAGCCCCCTTGGACAGGGCTTAAACACTGAAGCTTTCTTT
TRBJ1-5 | TRBV28 | - | TRBD1 | CASRGTVNQPQHF | TGTGCCAGCCGTGGGACAGTCAATCAGCCCCAGCATTTT
TRBJ2-7 | TRBV28 | - | - | CATSETASSYEQYF | TGTGCCACGTCCGAGACAGCGAGCTCCTACGAGCAGTACTTC
TRBJ2-3 | TRBV14 | - | TRBD2 | CASSQASSGRTDTQYF | TGTGCCAGCAGCCAAGCATCTAGCGGGAGGACAGATACGCAGTATTTT
TRBJ2-7 | TRBV5-1 | - | TRBD1 | CASSLQGAGYEQYF | TGCGCCAGCAGCCTACAGGGGGCAGGATACGAGCAGTACTTC
TRBJ1-2 | TRBV4-2 | - | TRBD1 | CASSPEVDRGPSNYGYTF | TGTGCCAGCAGCCCCGAAGTGGACAGGGGGCCCTCTAACTATGGCTACACCTTC
TRBJ2-1 | TRBV5-1 | - | TRBD2 | CASTRGGRGNEQFF | TGCGCCAGCACCCGGGGCGGGAGAGGGAATGAGCAGTTCTTC
TRBJ2-2 | TRBV6-5 | few | - | CASSRAGTGELFF | TGTGCCAGCAGTCGCGCGGGCACCGGGGAGCTGTTTTTT
TRBJ2-7 | TRBV4-1 | once | TRBD1 | CASSQRRDRAYEQYF | TGCGCCAGCAGCCAGAGGCGGGACAGGGCCTACGAGCAGTACTTC
TRBJ1-1 | TRBV29-1 | - | TRBD1 | CSSRTGMNTEAFF | TGCAGCTCCAGGACAGGTATGAACACTGAAGCTTTCTTT
TRBJ1-4 | TRBV5-1 | - | - | CASSSGQFTTNEKLFF | TGCGCCAGCAGCTCTGGACAGTTCACAACTAATGAAAAACTGTTTTTT
TRBJ1-5 | TRBV5-4 | - | - | CASSIPSTDTQHF | TGTGCCAGCAGCATCCCGAGCACAGATACGCAGCATTTT
TRBJ1-4 | TRBV28 | - | TRBD1 | CASSLLTTGASEKLFF | TGTGCCAGCAGTTTATTGACGACAGGGGCTAGTGAAAAACTGTTTTTT
TRBJ1-1 | TRBV6-5 | few | TRBD1 | CASSRRGMDTEAFF | TGTGCCAGCAGTCGCAGGGGGATGGACACTGAAGCTTTCTTT
TRBJ2-7 | TRBV28 | - | - | CASSTGSSAYEQYF | TGTGCCAGCAGTACCGGGAGTTCGGCCTACGAGCAGTACTTC
TRBJ1-1 | TRBV5-1 | few | - | CASSRTGDTEAFF | TGCGCCAGCAGTCGGACGGGGGACACTGAAGCTTTCTTT
TRBJ1-5 | TRBV2 | - | TRBD1 | CASTGDRSNQPQHF | TGTGCCAGCACCGGGGACAGGAGCAATCAGCCCCAGCATTTT
TRBJ1-4 | TRBV6-4 | - | - | CASKRDIASNEKLFF | TGTGCCAGCAAGAGGGACATCGCATCTAATGAAAAACTGTTTTTT
TRBJ2-2 | TRBV5-1 | - | - | CATQQGVLNTGELFF | TGCGCCACCCAACAAGGGGTACTGAACACCGGGGAGCTGTTTTTT
TRBJ2-3 | TRBV4-1 | - | TRBD1 | CASSTPGQGVVTQYF | TGCGCCAGCAGCACCCCGGGACAGGGAGTTGTTACGCAGTATTTT
TRBJ2-7 | TRBV18 | - | TRBD2 | CASSPRGGDEQYF | TGTGCCAGCTCACCCCGGGGAGGGGACGAGCAGTACTTC
TRBJ1-2 | TRBV5-6 | - | - | CASSSQTGVYGYTF | TGTGCCAGCAGCTCTCAGACAGGAGTCTATGGCTACACCTTC
TRBJ2-7 | TRBV7-7 | few | - | CASSPGRSYEQYF | TGTGCTAGCAGCCCGGGGAGATCCTACGAGCAGTACTTC
TRBJ1-2 | TRBV7-6 | - | - | CASPNAPRDF | TGTGCCAGCCCTAACGCCCCCAGGGACTTC
TRBJ1-6 | TRBV6-1 | - | TRBD1 | CASSRDRVDDSPLHF | TGTGCCAGCAGCCGGGACAGGGTTGATGATTCACCCCTCCACTTT
TRBJ1-1 | TRBV4-2 | - | - | CASSHGRGNTEAFF | TGTGCCAGCAGCCACGGGCGGGGGAACACTGAAGCTTTCTTT
TRBJ1-4 | TRBV6-1 | - | - | CASSEAGRGSTNEKLFF | TGTGCCAGCAGTGAAGCTGGCAGGGGTTCGACTAATGAAAAACTGTTTTTT
TRBJ2-1 | TRBV27 | - | TRBD2 | CASRDSTGTSGRRAQFF | TGTGCCAGCAGGGACTCAACCGGGACTAGCGGGAGAAGGGCCCAGTTCTTC
TRBJ1-2 | TRBV7-3 | - | - | CASSSLGAVYGYTF | TGTGCCAGCAGCTCCCTAGGGGCAGTCTATGGCTACACCTTC
TRBJ1-5 | TRBV4-1 | few | - | CASSQDTTDFQPQHF | TGCGCCAGCAGCCAAGATACGACAGATTTTCAGCCCCAGCATTTT
TRBJ2-2 | TRBV27 | - | - | CASSLHIGQRNTGELFF | TGTGCCAGCAGTTTACACATAGGACAGAGGAACACCGGGGAGCTGTTTTTT
TRBJ1-1 | TRBV28 | - | TRBD1 | CASSQTGLNTEAFF | TGTGCCAGCAGCCAGACAGGGTTAAACACTGAAGCTTTCTTT
TRBJ2-1 | TRBV6-6 | - | TRBD1 | CASSLGTAFYNEQFF | TGTGCCAGCAGTCTTGGGACAGCCTTTTACAATGAGCAGTTCTTC
TRBJ1-3 | TRBV5-1 | - | - | CASSLVAGVSGNTIYF | TGCGCCAGCAGTCTTGTCGCAGGGGTGTCGGGAAACACCATATATTTT
TRBJ2-7 | TRBV11-2 | - | - | CASSQAQAPYEQYF | TGTGCCAGCAGCCAGGCACAGGCACCCTACGAGCAGTACTTC
TRBJ1-2 | TRBV2 | - | - | CASSDVGTLASDGYTF | TGTGCCAGCAGTGACGTAGGGACATTGGCTTCAGATGGCTACACCTTC
TRBJ2-2 | TRBV10-3 | - | TRBD2 | CAISESLLAGGNTGELFF | TGTGCCATCAGTGAGAGTCTACTAGCGGGAGGAAACACCGGGGAGCTGTTTTTT
TRBJ2-7 | TRBV18 | - | TRBD1 | CASSLGQGQSYEQYF | TGTGCCAGCTCACTCGGACAGGGCCAATCCTACGAGCAGTACTTC
TRBJ2-3 | TRBV6-4 | - | TRBD2 | CASRSLPAGGLYF | TGTGCCAGCAGGTCTTTGCCAGCGGGGGGGCTGTATTTT
TRBJ2-7 | TRBV28 | - | TRBD2 | CASRGGTAFSYEQYF | TGTGCCAGCAGGGGGGGGACGGCGTTTTCCTACGAGCAGTACTTC